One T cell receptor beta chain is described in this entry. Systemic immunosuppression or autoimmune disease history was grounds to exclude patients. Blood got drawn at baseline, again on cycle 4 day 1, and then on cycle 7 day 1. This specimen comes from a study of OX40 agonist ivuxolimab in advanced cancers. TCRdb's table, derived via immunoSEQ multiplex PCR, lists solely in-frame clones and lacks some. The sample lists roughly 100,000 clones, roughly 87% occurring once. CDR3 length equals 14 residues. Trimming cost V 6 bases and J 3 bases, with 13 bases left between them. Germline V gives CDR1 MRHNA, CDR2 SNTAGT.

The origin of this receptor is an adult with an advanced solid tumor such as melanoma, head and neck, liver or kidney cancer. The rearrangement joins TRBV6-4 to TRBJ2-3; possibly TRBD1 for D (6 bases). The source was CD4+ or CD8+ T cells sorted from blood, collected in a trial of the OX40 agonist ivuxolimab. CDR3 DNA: TGTGCCAGCAGACGCAGGGGTGATACAGATACGCAGTATTTT. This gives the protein CASRRRGDTDTQYF.